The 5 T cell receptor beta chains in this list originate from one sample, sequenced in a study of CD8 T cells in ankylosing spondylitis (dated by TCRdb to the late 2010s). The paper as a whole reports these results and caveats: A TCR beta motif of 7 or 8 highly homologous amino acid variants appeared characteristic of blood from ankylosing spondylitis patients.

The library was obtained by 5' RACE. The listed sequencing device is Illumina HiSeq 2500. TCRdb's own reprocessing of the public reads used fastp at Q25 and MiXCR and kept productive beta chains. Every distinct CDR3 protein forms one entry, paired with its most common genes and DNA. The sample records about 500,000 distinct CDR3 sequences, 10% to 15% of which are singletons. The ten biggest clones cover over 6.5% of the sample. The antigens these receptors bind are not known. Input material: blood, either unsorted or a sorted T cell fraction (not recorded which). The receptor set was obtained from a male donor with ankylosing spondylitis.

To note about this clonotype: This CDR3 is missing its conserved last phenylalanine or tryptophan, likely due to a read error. CDR3 nucleotides: TGTGCCAGCAGCTTCGGACTAGCGATTAGCACAGATACGCAGTATTCT. The encoded protein is CASSFGLAISTDTQYS. The genes are TRBV7-2 and TRBJ2-3; 9 bases line up with TRBD2. CDR1 and CDR2 from the germline V gene are SGHTA and FQGNSA. V dropped 3 bases and J dropped 0; count of bases not matched to a gene: 4. CDR3 size: 16 residues.

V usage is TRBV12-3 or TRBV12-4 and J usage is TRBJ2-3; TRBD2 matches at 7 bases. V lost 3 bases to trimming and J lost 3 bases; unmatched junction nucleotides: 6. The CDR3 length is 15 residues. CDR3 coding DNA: TGTGCCAGCAGTTTTGTGGGGGAGGGAACAGATACGCAGTATTTT. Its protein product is CASSFVGEGTDTQYF.

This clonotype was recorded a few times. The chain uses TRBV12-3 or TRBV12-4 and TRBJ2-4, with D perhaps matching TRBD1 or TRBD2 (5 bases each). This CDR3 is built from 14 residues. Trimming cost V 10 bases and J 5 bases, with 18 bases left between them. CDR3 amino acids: CATTGAPRENIQYF. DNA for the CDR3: TGTGCCACCACCGGGGCCCCCAGGGAAAACATTCAGTACTTC.

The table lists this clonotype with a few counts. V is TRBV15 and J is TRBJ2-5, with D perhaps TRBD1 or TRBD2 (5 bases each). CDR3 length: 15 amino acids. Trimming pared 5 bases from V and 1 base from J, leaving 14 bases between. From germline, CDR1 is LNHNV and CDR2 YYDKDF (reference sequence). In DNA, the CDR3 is TGTGCCACCAGCCCCATAACTAGGGGCCAAGAGACCCAGTACTTC. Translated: CATSPITRGQETQYF.

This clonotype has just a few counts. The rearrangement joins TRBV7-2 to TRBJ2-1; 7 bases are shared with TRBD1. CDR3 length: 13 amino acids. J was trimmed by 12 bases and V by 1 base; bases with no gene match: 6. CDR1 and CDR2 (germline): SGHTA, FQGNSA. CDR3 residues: CASSLDWDSWQFF. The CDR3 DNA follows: TGTGCCAGCAGCTTAGATTGGGACAGTTGGCAGTTCTTC.